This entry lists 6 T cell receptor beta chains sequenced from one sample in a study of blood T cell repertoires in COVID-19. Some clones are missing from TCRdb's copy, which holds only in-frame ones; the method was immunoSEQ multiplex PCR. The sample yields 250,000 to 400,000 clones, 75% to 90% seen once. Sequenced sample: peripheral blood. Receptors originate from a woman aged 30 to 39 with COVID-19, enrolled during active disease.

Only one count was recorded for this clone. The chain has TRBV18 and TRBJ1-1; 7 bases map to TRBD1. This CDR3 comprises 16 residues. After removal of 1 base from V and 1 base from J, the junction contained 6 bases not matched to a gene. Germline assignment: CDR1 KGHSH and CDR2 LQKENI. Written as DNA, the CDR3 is TGTGCCAGCTCACCACAGAATAACAGGGGGAACACTGAAGCTTTCTTT. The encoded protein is CASSPQNNRGNTEAFF.

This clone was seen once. CDR3 sequence (DNA): TGCGCCAGCACCGGACTAGCGGGATACGAGCAGTACTTC. Translating it yields CASTGLAGYEQYF. V usage is TRBV10-2 and J usage is TRBJ2-7; 12 bases align to TRBD2. Trimming at V came to 7 bases and at J to 4 bases, leaving 2 bases not matched to a gene. CDR3 length: 13 amino acids. In germline, CDR1 is WSHSY, CDR2 SAAADI.

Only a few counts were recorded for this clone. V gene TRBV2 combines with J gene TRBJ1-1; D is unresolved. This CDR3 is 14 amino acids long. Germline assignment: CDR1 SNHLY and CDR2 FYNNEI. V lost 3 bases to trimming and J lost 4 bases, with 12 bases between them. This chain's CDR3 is CASSDRRSSTEAFF. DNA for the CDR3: TGTGCCAGCAGTGATCGCCGTTCGAGCACTGAAGCTTTCTTT.

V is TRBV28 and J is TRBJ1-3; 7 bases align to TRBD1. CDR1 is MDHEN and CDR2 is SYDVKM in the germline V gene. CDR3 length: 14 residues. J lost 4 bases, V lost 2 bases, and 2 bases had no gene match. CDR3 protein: CASSLMGQGNTIYF. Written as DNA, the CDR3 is TGTGCCAGCAGTTTAATGGGACAGGGAAACACCATATATTTT.

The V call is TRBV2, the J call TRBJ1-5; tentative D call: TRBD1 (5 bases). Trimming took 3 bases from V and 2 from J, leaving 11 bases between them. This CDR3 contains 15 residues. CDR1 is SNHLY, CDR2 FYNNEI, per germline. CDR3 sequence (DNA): TGTGCCAGCAGTGACAGGGTAACGGGCAATCAGCCCCAGCATTTT. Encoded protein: CASSDRVTGNQPQHF.

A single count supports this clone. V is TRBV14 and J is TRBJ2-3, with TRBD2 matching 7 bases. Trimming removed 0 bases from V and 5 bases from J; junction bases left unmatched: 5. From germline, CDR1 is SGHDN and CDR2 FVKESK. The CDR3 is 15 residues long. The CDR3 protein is CASSQEAGALDTQYF. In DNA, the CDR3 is TGTGCCAGCAGCCAAGAGGCGGGAGCCTTAGATACGCAGTATTTT. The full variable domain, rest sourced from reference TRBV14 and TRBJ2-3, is EAGVTQFPSHSVIEKGQTVTLRCDPISGHDNLYWYRRVMGKEIKFLLHFVKESKQDESGMPNNRFLAERTGGTYSTLKVQPAELEDSGVYFCASSQEAGALDTQYFGPGTRLTVL.